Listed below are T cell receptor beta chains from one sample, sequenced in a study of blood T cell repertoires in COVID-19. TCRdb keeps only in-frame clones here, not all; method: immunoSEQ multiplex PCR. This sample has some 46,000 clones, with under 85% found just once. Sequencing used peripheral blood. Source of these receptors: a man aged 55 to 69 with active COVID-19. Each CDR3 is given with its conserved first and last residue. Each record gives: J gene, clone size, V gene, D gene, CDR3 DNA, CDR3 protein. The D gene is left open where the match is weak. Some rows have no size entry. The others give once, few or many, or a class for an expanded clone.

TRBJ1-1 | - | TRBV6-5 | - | TGTGCCAGCACCGGGGACACTGAAGCTTTCTTT | CASTGDTEAFF
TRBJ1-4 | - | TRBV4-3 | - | TGCGCCAGCAGCCTTACCCTTATCCCCAGGGTTCCTAATGAAAAACTGTTTTTT | CASSLTLIPRVPNEKLFF
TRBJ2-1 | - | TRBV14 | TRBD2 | TGTGCCAGCAGCCAAGAAAGGTCGGGAGGTAAATCCTACAATGAGCAGTTCTTC | CASSQERSGGKSYNEQFF
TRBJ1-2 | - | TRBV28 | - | TGTGCCAGCAGTTTAGGTAGAGATGGCTACACCTTC | CASSLGRDGYTF
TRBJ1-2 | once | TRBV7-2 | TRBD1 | TGTGCCAGCAGCTTGGACAGGTGGAACTATGGCTACACCTTC | CASSLDRWNYGYTF
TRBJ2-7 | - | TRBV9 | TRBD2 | TGTGCCAGCAGCGTAGAGGGACTAGCGGGCCCGGAAGAGCAGTACTTC | CASSVEGLAGPEEQYF
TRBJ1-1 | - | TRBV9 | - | TGTGCCAGCAGCCACCCCCGGGGGGCCCCGAACACTGAAGCTTTCTTT | CASSHPRGAPNTEAFF
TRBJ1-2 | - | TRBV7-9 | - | TGTGCCAGCAGCCTAACGAACCGGGACACTGCTTTCTATGGCTACACCTTC | CASSLTNRDTAFYGYTF
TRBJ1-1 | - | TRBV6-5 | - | TGTGCCAGCAGTTACGGGCAGCCGAACACTGAAGCTTTCTTT | CASSYGQPNTEAFF
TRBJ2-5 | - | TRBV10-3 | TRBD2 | TGTGCCATCAGTGACCGAACCGGGACTAGCTGGACCCAGTACTTC | CAISDRTGTSWTQYF
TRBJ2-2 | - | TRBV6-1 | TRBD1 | TGTGCCAGCAGTGAGAGACAGGGGGCAAATGGGGAGCTGTTTTTT | CASSERQGANGELFF
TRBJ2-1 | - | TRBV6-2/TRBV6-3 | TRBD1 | TGTGCCAGCAGTTCGCGAAATCCGGGACAGGGGTACAATGAGCAGTTCTTC | CASSSRNPGQGYNEQFF
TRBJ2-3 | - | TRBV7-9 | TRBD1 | TGTGCCAGCAGCTTACAGGGGGCTGGGGATACGCAGTATTTT | CASSLQGAGDTQYF
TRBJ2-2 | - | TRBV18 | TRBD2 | TGTGCCAGCTCACCACGCACTAGCGGGAGGGCGAACACCGGGGAGCTGTTTTTT | CASSPRTSGRANTGELFF
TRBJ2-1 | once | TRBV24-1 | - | TGTGCCACCAGTGATTCTCCGGGACAAGGGCCGAGGAATGAGCAGTTCTTC | CATSDSPGQGPRNEQFF
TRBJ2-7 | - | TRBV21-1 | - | TGTGCCAGCAGCAAAGTTTTGGAGGCTAGCGGGGGGACCTACGAGCAGTACTTC | CASSKVLEASGGTYEQYF
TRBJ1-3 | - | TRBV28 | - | TGTGCCAGCAGTTCCGCCTTATCTACAGGATTTCTTAGAAACACCATATATTTT | CASSSALSTGFLRNTIYF
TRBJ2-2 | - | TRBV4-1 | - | TGCGCCAGCAGCCAAGCAGCCACGGGAACGAACACCGGGGAGCTGTTTTTT | CASSQAATGTNTGELFF
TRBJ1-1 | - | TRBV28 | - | TGTGCCAGCAGTCTTATTTCGGGGGGGAACACTGAAGCTTTCTTT | CASSLISGGNTEAFF
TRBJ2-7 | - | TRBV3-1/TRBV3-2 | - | TGTGCCAGCAGCCAATCAGGGGCCGAGCAGTACTTC | CASSQSGAEQYF
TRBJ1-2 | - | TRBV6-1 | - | TGTGCCAGCAGTGAATATCCACAGGGCAACTATGGCTACACCTTC | CASSEYPQGNYGYTF
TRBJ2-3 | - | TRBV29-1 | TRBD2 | TGCAGCGTTGAATCGACGGGAGGGCCCCCAGATACGCAGTATTTT | CSVESTGGPPDTQYF
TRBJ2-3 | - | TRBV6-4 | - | TGTGCCAGCAGTGACTGGGCAGAAGATACGCAGTATTTT | CASSDWAEDTQYF
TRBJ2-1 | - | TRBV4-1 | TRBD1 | TGCGCCAGCAGCCAGGCCGGGACAGGGCTACCAAACCAGTTCTTC | CASSQAGTGLPNQFF
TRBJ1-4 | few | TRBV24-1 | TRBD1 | TGTGCCACCAGTGATTTGTCGCGACAGGGGGCTATGGGTAATGAAAAACTGTTTTTT | CATSDLSRQGAMGNEKLFF
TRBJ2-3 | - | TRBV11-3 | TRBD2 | TGTGCCAGCAGCTTAGAGGAGGCGGGGGGGCCTTTACCCCTATACACAGATACGCAGTATTTT | CASSLEEAGGPLPLYTDTQYF
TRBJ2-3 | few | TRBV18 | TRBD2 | TGTGCCAGCTCACCACGGAGGTACGGGGGGGCAGCAGATACGCAGTATTTT | CASSPRRYGGAADTQYF
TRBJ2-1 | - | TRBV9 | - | TGTGCCAGCAGCGTAGCCGGGTCCGGGGGAGATGAGCAGTTCTTC | CASSVAGSGGDEQFF
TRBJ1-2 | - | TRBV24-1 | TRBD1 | TGTGCCACCAGTGTAAGGACAGGCTATGGCTACACCTTC | CATSVRTGYGYTF
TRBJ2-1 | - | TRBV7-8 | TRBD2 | TGTGCCAGCAGCCCAGGGACTAGCGGGATCTACAATGAGCAGTTCTTC | CASSPGTSGIYNEQFF
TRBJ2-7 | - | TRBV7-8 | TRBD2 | TGTGCCAGCAGCCAAACTAGCGGGGGCCAGGGAGGCTACGAGCAGTACTTC | CASSQTSGGQGGYEQYF
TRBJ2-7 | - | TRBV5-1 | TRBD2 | TGCGCCAGCAGCCAACAGACTAGCGGGGGGGCTTACGAGCAGTACTTC | CASSQQTSGGAYEQYF
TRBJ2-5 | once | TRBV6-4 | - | TGTGCCAGCAGTGACTCGATGTTCGTGGCAGGGGAGACCCAGTACTTC | CASSDSMFVAGETQYF
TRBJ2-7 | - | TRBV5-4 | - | TGTGCCAGCAGCCCCGGCGGTAGGGGTACCTACGAGCAGTACTTC | CASSPGGRGTYEQYF
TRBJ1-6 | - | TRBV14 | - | TGTGCCAGCAGCCAAGATCTAGGGGCCGGCGGGAGATCACCCCTCCACTTT | CASSQDLGAGGRSPLHF
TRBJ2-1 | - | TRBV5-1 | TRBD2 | TGCGCCAGCAGTAGCCAGCGGGGCCAGTTCTTC | CASSSQRGQFF
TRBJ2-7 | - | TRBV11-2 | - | TGTGCCAGCAGCTTAGATCATGGCGGCGAGCAGTACTTC | CASSLDHGGEQYF
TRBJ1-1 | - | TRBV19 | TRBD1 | TGTGCCAGTAGTATTCAAAGACAGGGGAGGAACACTGAAGCTTTCTTT | CASSIQRQGRNTEAFF
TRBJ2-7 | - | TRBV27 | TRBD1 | TGTGCCAGCAGTGTGAGTAGGGGGCTGTACGAGCAGTACTTC | CASSVSRGLYEQYF
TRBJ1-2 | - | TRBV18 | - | TGTGCCAGCTCGCGCGGCCCGCGAGGAGATCTTAACTATGGCTACACCTTC | CASSRGPRGDLNYGYTF
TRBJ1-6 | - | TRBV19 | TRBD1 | TGTGCCAGCAGAGGACAGGGGGATTCACCCCTCCACTTT | CASRGQGDSPLHF
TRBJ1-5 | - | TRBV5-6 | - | TGTGCCAGCAGCTTGGCGTCAGGCAATCAGCCCCAGCATTTT | CASSLASGNQPQHF
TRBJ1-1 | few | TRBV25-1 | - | TGTGCCAGCAGTGACACAGGGAGCACTGAAGCTTTCTTT | CASSDTGSTEAFF
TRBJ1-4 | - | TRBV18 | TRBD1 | TGTGCCAGCTCACCAAACGCGGACAGGAGTAATGAAAAACTGTTTTTT | CASSPNADRSNEKLFF
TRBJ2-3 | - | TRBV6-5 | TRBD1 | TGTGCCAGCAGTTACAGGGGGCCCACAGATACGCAGTATTTT | CASSYRGPTDTQYF
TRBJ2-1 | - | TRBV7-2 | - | TGTGCCAGCAGTTTACATTACAATGAGCAGTTCTTC | CASSLHYNEQFF
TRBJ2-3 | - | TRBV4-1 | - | TGCGCCAGCAGCCAAGTTTTGCGGGGGCGAGGGACGCAGTATTTT | CASSQVLRGRGTQYF
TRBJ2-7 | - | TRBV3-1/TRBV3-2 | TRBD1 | TGTGCCAGCAGCCAAGGTCTCGGAACAGGGGTTTTATACGAGCAGTACTTC | CASSQGLGTGVLYEQYF
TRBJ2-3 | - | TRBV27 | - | TGTGCCAGCGCTAATCCGCGCGGGGCCTCTTCGGTCGATACGCAGTATTTT | CASANPRGASSVDTQYF
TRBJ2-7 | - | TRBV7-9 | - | TGTGCCAGCAGTAGGGAGGCCCGCGAGCAGTACTTC | CASSREAREQYF
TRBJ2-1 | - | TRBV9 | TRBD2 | TGTGCCAGCAGCCCTGTCCCGGGACTAGCGGGGGACTACAATGAGCAGTTCTTC | CASSPVPGLAGDYNEQFF
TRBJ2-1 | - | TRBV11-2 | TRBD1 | TGTGCCAGCAGCTCACCTCTTACAGGGGGCGCCGGTTATAATGAGCAGTTCTTC | CASSSPLTGGAGYNEQFF
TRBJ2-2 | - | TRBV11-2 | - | TGTGCCAGCAGCTTAGAAATAGCGGAGAACACCGGGGAGCTGTTTTTT | CASSLEIAENTGELFF
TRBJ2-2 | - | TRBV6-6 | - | TGTGCCAGCTCTAGGGCCGGGGACACCGGGGAGCTGTTTTTT | CASSRAGDTGELFF
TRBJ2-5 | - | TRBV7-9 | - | TGTGCCAGCAGCTCCCCGTCCCTCCAAGAGACCCAGTACTTC | CASSSPSLQETQYF
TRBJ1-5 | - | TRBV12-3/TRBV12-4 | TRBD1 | TGTGCCACCGGACAGGGGGGGGCTCAGCCCCAGCATTTT | CATGQGGAQPQHF